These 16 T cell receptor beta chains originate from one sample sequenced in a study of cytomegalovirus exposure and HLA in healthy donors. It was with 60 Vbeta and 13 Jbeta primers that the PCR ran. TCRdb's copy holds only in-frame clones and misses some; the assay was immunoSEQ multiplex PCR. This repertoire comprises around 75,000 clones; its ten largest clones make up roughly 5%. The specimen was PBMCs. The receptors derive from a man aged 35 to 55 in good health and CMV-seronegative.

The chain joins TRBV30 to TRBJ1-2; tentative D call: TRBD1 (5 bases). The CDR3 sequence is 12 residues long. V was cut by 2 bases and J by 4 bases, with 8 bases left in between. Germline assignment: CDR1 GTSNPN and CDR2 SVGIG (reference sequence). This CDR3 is CAWSRDSYGYTF. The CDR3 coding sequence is TGTGCCTGGAGTCGTGACAGCTATGGCTACACCTTC.

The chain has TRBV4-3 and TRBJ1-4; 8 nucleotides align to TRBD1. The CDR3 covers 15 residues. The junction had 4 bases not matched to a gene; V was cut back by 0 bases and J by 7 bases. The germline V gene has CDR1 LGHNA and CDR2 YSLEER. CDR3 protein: CASSQDRGPGEKLFF. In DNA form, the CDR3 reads TGCGCCAGCAGCCAAGACAGGGGGCCTGGTGAAAAACTGTTTTTT.

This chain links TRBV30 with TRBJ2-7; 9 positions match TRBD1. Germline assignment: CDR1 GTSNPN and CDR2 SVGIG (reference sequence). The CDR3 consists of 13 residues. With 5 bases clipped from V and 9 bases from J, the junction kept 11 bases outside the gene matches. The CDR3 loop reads CAWHTGGVFGQYF. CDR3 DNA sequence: TGTGCCTGGCATACAGGGGGCGTCTTCGGGCAGTACTTC.

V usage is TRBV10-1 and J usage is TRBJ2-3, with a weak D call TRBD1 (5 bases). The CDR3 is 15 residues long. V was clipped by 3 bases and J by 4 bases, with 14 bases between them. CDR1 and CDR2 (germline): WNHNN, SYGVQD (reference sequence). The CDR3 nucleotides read TGCGCCAGCAGTGACCCCGTGGGGCTTTCAGATACGCAGTATTTT. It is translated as CASSDPVGLSDTQYF.

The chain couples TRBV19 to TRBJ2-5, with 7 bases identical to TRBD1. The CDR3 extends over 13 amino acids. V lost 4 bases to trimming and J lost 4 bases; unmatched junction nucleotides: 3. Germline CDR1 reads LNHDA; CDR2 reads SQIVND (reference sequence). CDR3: CASSTGQLETQYF. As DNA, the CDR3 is TGTGCCAGTAGTACGGGACAGTTAGAGACCCAGTACTTC.

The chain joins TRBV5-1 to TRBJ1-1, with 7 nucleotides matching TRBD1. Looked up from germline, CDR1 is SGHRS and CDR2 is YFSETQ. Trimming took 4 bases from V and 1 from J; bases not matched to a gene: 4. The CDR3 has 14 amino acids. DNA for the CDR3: TGCGCCAGCAGCCCCCAGGGGGGGAACACTGAAGCTTTCTTT. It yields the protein CASSPQGGNTEAFF. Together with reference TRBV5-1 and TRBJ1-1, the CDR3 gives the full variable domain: KAGVTQTPRYLIKTRGQQVTLSCSPISGHRSVSWYQQTPGQGLQFLFEYFSETQRNKGNFPGRFSGRQFSNSRSEMNVSTLELGDSALYLCASSPQGGNTEAFFGQGTRLTVV.

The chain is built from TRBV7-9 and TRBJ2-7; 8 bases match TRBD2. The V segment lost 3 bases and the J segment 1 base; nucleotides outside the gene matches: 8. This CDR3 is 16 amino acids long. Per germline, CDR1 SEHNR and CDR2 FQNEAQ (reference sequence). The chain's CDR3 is CASSFQGSGESYEQYF. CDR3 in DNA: TGTGCCAGCAGCTTCCAGGGTAGCGGGGAATCCTACGAGCAGTACTTC.

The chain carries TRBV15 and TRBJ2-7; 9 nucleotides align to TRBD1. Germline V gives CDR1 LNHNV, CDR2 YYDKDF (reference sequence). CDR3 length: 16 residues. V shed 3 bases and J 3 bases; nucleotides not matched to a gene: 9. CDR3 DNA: TGTGCCACCAGCAGGTCACAGGGGGCAATGGTCTACGAGCAGTACTTC. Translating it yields CATSRSQGAMVYEQYF.

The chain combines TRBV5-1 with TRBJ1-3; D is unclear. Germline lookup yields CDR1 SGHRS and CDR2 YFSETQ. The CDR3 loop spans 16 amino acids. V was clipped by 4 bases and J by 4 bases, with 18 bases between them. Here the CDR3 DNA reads TGCGCCAGCAGCGGCAACAACGGGGTAGGAGGAAACACCATATATTTT. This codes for CASSGNNGVGGNTIYF.

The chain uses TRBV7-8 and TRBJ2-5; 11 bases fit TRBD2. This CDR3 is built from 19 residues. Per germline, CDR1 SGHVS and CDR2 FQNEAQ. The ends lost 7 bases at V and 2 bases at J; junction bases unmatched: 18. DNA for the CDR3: TGTGCCAGCAACAAGATAATAGCGGGAGGGCCTTTATCGCAAGAGACCCAGTACTTC. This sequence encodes CASNKIIAGGPLSQETQYF. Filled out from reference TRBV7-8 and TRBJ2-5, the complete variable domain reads GAGVSQSPRYKVAKRGQDVALRCDPISGHVSLFWYQQALGQGPEFLTYFQNEAQLDKSGLPSDRFFAERPEGSVSTLKIQRTQQEDSAVYLCASNKIIAGGPLSQETQYFGPGTRLLVL.

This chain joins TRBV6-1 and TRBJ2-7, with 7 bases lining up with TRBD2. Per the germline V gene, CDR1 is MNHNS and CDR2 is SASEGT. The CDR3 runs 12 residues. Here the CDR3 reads CAGGRARGEQYF. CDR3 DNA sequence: TGTGCGGGGGGGAGGGCCCGGGGCGAGCAGTACTTC.

The CDR3 here is CASSLGTGGFEQFF. In DNA form, the CDR3 reads TGCGCCAGCAGCTTAGGGACAGGGGGCTTTGAGCAGTTCTTC. This sequence joins TRBV5-1 and TRBJ2-1; TRBD1 aligns across 12 bases. The ends lost 2 bases at V and 9 bases at J; junction bases unmatched: 3. Germline V gene sequence: CDR1 SGHRS, CDR2 YFSETQ. CDR3 length: 14 residues.

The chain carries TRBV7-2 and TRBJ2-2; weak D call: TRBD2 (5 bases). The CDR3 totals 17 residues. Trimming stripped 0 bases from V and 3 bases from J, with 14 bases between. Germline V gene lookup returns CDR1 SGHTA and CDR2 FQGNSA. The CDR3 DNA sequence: TGTGCCAGCAGCTTAGCGCGCTCGGGGATTTACACCGGGGAGCTGTTTTTT. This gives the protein CASSLARSGIYTGELFF. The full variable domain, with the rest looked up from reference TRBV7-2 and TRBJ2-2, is GAGVSQSPSNKVTEKGKDVELRCDPISGHTALYWYRQSLGQGLEFLIYFQGNSAPDKSGLPSDRFSAERTGGSVSTLTIQRTQQEDSAVYLCASSLARSGIYTGELFFGEGSRLTVL.

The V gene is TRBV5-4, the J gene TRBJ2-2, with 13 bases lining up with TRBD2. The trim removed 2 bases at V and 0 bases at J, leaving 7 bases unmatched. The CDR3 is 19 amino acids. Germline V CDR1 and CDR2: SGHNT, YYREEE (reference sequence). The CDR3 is CASSLLAGGPLSNTGELFF. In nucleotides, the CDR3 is TGTGCCAGCAGCTTACTAGCGGGGGGGCCTTTGTCGAACACCGGGGAGCTGTTTTTT.

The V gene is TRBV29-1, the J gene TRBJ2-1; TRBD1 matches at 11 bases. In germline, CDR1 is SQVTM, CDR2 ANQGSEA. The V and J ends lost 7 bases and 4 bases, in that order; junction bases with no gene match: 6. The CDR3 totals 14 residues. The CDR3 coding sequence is TGCAGCGGATCCGGGACAGGGGGATACAATGAGCAGTTCTTC. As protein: CSGSGTGGYNEQFF.

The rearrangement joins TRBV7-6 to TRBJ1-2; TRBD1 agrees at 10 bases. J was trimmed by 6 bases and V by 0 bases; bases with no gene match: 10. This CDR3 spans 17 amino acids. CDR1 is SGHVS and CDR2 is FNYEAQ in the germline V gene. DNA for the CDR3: TGTGCCAGCAGCTTAGCGGATGGGACAGGGGTTTTCCATGGCTACACCTTC. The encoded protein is CASSLADGTGVFHGYTF.